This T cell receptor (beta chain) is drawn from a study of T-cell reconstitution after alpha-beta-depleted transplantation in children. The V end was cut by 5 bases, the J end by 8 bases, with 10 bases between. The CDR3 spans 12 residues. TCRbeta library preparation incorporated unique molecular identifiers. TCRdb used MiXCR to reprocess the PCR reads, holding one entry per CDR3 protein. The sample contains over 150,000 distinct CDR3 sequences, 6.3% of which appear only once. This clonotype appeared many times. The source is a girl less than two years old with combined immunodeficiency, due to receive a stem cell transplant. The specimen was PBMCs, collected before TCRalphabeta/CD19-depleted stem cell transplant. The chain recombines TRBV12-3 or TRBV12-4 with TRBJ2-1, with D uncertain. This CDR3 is CASSPLVDEQFF. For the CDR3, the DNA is TGTGCCAGCAGTCCGCTAGTGGATGAGCAGTTCTTC.